The sequence of this TCR beta chain was determined in a study of CD8+ T cells in alopecia areata. About the research overall: Oral tofacitinib (5 to 10 mg twice daily) was administered to treated patients.

In its sample, this clone was seen once. Its antigen is still unknown. Findings and limits, study-wide: Numerous clones, expanded in lesions, remained in scalp and blood during tofacitinib.

Reverse transcribed after extraction, RNA yielded cDNA as the sequencing template. Clones were sequenced by immunoSEQ multiplex PCR, and TCRdb holds only the in-frame ones, with some missing. The table has around 190,000 clones, about 64% seen once; the top ten hold 4% to 5%. The CDR3 is made up of 13 amino acids. V was trimmed by 5 bases and J by 4 bases, leaving 9 bases between them. Germline loops: CDR1 SGHTA, CDR2 FQGNSA. Treatment specified: oral pan-JAK inhibitor, 5-10 mg twice daily. This clonotype was obtained from a human donor with alopecia areata. The specimen comprised CD4+ T cells sorted from blood, sampled at week 4, from a patient treated with tofacitinib. The chain has TRBV7-2 and TRBJ2-1; D remains ambiguous. As DNA, the CDR3 is TGTGCCAGCAGCACCTCTAGATACAATGAGCAGTTCTTC. This gives the protein CASSTSRYNEQFF.